This T cell receptor beta chain came from a study of cytotoxic CD8 clonotypes in ibrutinib-treated CLL. This clone has just one count. The CDR3 has 15 residues. The repertoire was sequenced with immunoSEQ multiplex PCR; TCRdb's copy has only in-frame clones and lacks some. The sample comprises about 44,000 clones, around 73% of which are singletons, and roughly 12% rests with the top ten. This sequence joins TRBV21-1 and TRBJ2-5. TRBV21-1 is flagged as a pseudogene. The sample was PBMCs, taken after 12 months of ibrutinib treatment. This sequence originates from a human donor with chronic lymphocytic leukemia. The CDR3 nucleotides read TGTGCCAGCAGCAAGCCGAGGGGTGGGCAAGAGACCCAGTACTTC. Translated, it gives CASSKPRGGQETQYF.